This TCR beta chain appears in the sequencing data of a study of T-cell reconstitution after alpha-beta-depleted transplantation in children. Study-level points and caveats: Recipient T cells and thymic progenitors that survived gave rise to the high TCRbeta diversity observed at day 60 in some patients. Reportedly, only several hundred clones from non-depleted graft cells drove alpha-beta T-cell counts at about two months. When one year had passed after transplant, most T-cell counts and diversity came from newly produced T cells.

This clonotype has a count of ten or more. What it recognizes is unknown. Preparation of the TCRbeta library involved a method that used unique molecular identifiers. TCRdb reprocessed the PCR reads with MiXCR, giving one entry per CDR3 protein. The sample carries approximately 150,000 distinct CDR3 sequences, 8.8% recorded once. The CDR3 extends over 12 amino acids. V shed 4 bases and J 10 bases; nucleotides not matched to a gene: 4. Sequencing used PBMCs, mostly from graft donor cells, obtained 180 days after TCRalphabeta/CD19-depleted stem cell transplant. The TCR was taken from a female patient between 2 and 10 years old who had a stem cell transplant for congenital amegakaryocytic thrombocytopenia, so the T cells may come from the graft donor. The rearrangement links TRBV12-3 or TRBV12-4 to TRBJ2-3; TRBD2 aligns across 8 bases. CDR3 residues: CASSSGGDAQYF. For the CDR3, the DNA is TGTGCCAGCAGTTCCGGGGGGGACGCGCAGTATTTT.